A selection of T cell receptor beta chains follows, all from one sample in a study of shared clonotypes between healthy human individuals. TCRdb keeps only in-frame clones here, not all; method: immunoSEQ multiplex PCR. The sample consists of over 2 million clones, roughly 94% of them appearing once. Sequenced input: naive CD8+ T cells sorted from blood. These receptors all stem from a man aged 18 to 30 in good health. Each CDR3 is given with its conserved first and last residue. Each record gives: D gene, clone size, J gene, V gene, CDR3 protein, CDR3 DNA. D genes are given only for firm matches. Size values are once, few and many counts, or a class for expanded clones, and some rows have none.

D: .; size: .; J: TRBJ2-2; V: TRBV5-6; CDR3: CASSYPTGELFF; DNA: TGTGCCAGCAGCTATCCCACCGGGGAGCTGTTTTTT
D: .; size: .; J: TRBJ1-1; V: TRBV28; CDR3: CASRLNSAAEAFF; DNA: TGTGCCAGCAGACTAAATTCGGCCGCTGAAGCTTTCTTT
D: .; size: .; J: TRBJ2-5; V: TRBV7-9; CDR3: CASSLNSDLGETQYF; DNA: TGTGCCAGCAGCTTAAACAGTGATCTTGGAGAGACCCAGTACTTC
D: .; size: .; J: TRBJ2-7; V: TRBV5-1; CDR3: CASSLADAYEQYF; DNA: TGCGCCAGCAGCTTGGCCGACGCCTACGAGCAGTACTTC
D: .; size: .; J: TRBJ2-7; V: TRBV25-1; CDR3: CASSDGFTEQYF; DNA: TGTGCCAGCAGTGATGGTTTTACCGAGCAGTACTTC
D: TRBD2; size: .; J: TRBJ2-6; V: TRBV9; CDR3: CASSLGGVPGANVLTF; DNA: TGTGCCAGCAGCTTGGGAGGGGTACCTGGGGCCAACGTCCTGACTTTC
D: TRBD2; size: once; J: TRBJ2-5; V: TRBV27; CDR3: CASSIAGVWETQYF; DNA: TGTGCCAGCAGTATAGCGGGAGTGTGGGAGACCCAGTACTTC
D: TRBD1; size: .; J: TRBJ2-2; V: TRBV19; CDR3: CASSTGTGTGELFF; DNA: TGTGCCAGTAGTACCGGGACAGGCACCGGGGAGCTGTTTTTT
D: .; size: .; J: TRBJ1-6; V: TRBV15; CDR3: CATSSGGPSDSPLHF; DNA: TGTGCCACCAGCAGTGGGGGACCCTCTGACTCACCCCTCCACTTT
D: .; size: .; J: TRBJ2-1; V: TRBV7-9; CDR3: CASSSMGNEQFF; DNA: TGTGCCAGCAGCTCCATGGGAAATGAGCAGTTCTTC
D: TRBD1; size: .; J: TRBJ2-1; V: TRBV13; CDR3: CASSLGAGGRDNEQFF; DNA: TGTGCCAGCAGCTTAGGGGCAGGGGGAAGGGACAATGAGCAGTTCTTC
D: .; size: .; J: TRBJ2-3; V: TRBV9; CDR3: CASSADTDTQYF; DNA: TGTGCCAGCAGCGCCGACACAGATACGCAGTATTTT
D: .; size: .; J: TRBJ2-7; V: TRBV4-2; CDR3: CASSQDHPGGIPYEQYF; DNA: TGTGCCAGCAGCCAAGACCATCCAGGGGGGATTCCCTACGAGCAGTACTTC
D: TRBD1; size: .; J: TRBJ1-1; V: TRBV7-9; CDR3: CASSFRAGGPVGTEAFF; DNA: TGTGCCAGCAGCTTTCGGGCAGGGGGCCCTGTGGGGACTGAAGCTTTCTTT
D: .; size: .; J: TRBJ2-5; V: TRBV2; CDR3: CASTGARGYQETQYF; DNA: TGTGCCAGCACGGGCGCAAGGGGGTATCAAGAGACCCAGTACTTC
D: TRBD2; size: .; J: TRBJ2-7; V: TRBV4-3; CDR3: CASSQGPLGGGRTEQYF; DNA: TGCGCCAGCAGCCAAGGCCCTCTGGGGGGAGGGAGAACCGAGCAGTACTTC
D: .; size: .; J: TRBJ2-3; V: TRBV4-3; CDR3: CASSQDSLASEDTQYF; DNA: TGCGCCAGCAGCCAAGACAGCCTAGCGAGCGAAGATACGCAGTATTTT
D: TRBD2; size: .; J: TRBJ2-2; V: TRBV5-6; CDR3: CASSLGLAGVGTGELFF; DNA: TGTGCCAGCAGCTTGGGGCTAGCGGGAGTGGGTACCGGGGAGCTGTTTTTT
D: .; size: .; J: TRBJ1-1; V: TRBV6-1; CDR3: CASRERVTEAFF; DNA: TGTGCCAGCAGAGAGAGGGTAACTGAAGCTTTCTTT
D: TRBD2; size: .; J: TRBJ2-1; V: TRBV12-5; CDR3: CASGLVGAGGPSYNEQFF; DNA: TGTGCTAGTGGTTTAGTGGGGGCGGGAGGACCCTCCTACAATGAGCAGTTCTTC
D: .; size: .; J: TRBJ2-7; V: TRBV29-1; CDR3: CSVRGGARSEQYF; DNA: TGCAGCGTCAGGGGGGGGGCGCGGAGCGAGCAGTACTTC